The table lists the clone carrying this T cell receptor (beta chain) with a few counts. Because the CDR3's place on the DNA is in doubt, the DNA is left out and the CDR3 is given as listed by TCRdb. The sample originates from a study of shared clonotypes between healthy human individuals. About the research overall: A few men and a couple of women, aged 18 to 49, were donors. There were three CD4 naive, three CD4 memory, two CD8 naive and one CD8 memory plates per donor.

The CDR3 region is 16 residues in length, termini included. Here immunoSEQ multiplex PCR was the method, and the copy in TCRdb shows in-frame clones only, minus some. Found here are around 340,000 clones, more than 60% of them singletons; the top ten hold more than 9%. This sequence joins TRBV21-1 and TRBJ1-5. TRBV21-1 is an annotated pseudogene. Sequenced: memory CD4+ T cells sorted from blood. Subset noted: CD45RA-negative fraction. The source is a man aged 25 to 45 in good health. The CDR3 loop is CASSKAWGGGNQPQHF.